This record covers a single TCR beta chain. Libraries were prepared by immunoSEQ multiplex PCR; TCRdb keeps only in-frame clonotypes and omits some of them. The table has 100,000 to 150,000 clones, about four fifths seen once; the top ten hold about 39%. V was shortened by 7 bases and J by 5 bases, with 12 bases between the two germline ends. Germline V gene sequence: CDR1 SGHDN, CDR2 FVKESK. The CDR3 has 13 residues. This record belongs to a study of blood T cell repertoires in COVID-19. This receptor was taken from a man in his forties or fifties with active or convalescent COVID-19. The V gene is TRBV14, the J gene TRBJ1-5; TRBD1 might be the D (5 bases). The sequencing input was peripheral blood. The DNA for the CDR3 is TGTGCCAGCACCCCAGGGTGGGATCAGCCCCAGCATTTT. Translated, it gives CASTPGWDQPQHF.